This TCR beta chain was documented in a study of T cells after yellow fever vaccination. 5'RACE template switching produced TCR cDNA carrying a universal primer site and UMIs. One entry per CDR3 protein results from TCRdb running MiXCR on the 5' RACE reads. The profile shows about 200,000 distinct CDR3 sequences, about 3% of them singletons. This clonotype has only a few counts. The antigen is not known. Study observations and caveats: CD4 and CD8 compartments shared a small share of clonotypes.

Trimming removed 3 bases from V and 5 bases from J, with 7 bases in between. CDR3 length equals 12 residues. The V call is TRBV12-3 or TRBV12-4, the J call TRBJ2-5; the D is unclear. The clonotype was recovered from a man aged 18-30 years who received the YFV17D yellow fever vaccine. The material sequenced was CD4+ T cells sorted from PBMCs, taken 10 days after the yellow fever booster vaccination. The CDR3 spells CASSFSGETQYF. DNA of the CDR3: TGTGCCAGCAGTTTCTCCGGCGAGACCCAGTACTTC.